Below, 13 T cell receptor beta chains from the same sample are listed, as sequenced in a study of shared clonotypes between healthy human individuals. Repertoires were generated with immunoSEQ multiplex PCR, while TCRdb's copy carries only in-frame clones and drops some. The sample shows 700,000 to 950,000 clones, roughly 96% of them seen only once. CD8 cells regarded as naive lacked CD45RO, were positively chosen for CCR7, and omitted terminally differentiated effector memory CD45RA+ cells. The sequencing input was naive CD8+ T cells sorted from blood. The origin of the receptors is a man aged 25-40 years in good health.

The chain uses TRBV4-1 and TRBJ2-2; 11 nucleotides align to TRBD1. This CDR3 has 15 amino acids. Looked up from germline, CDR1 is MGHRA and CDR2 is YSYEKL. The ends lost 4 bases at V and 7 bases at J; junction bases unmatched: 5. CDR3 region: CASSLRTGGVGELFF. The CDR3 coding sequence is TGCGCCAGCAGCCTAAGGACAGGGGGCGTCGGGGAGCTGTTTTTT.

In this sample, this clone turned up a few times. The sample holds other DNA sequences that translate to the same CDR3. CDR3 nucleotides: TGTGCCTGGAGTGTGACCGGGGAGCTGTTTTTT. This translates into CAWSVTGELFF. The chain links TRBV30 to TRBJ2-2, with D hard to call. V gave up 0 bases and J gave up 5 bases, with 1 base separating them. This CDR3 spans 11 amino acids. CDR1 and CDR2 (germline): GTSNPN, SVGIG (reference sequence).

The chain carries TRBV4-1 and TRBJ2-7; 7 nucleotides align to TRBD2. V trimming: 0 bases; J trimming: 3 bases; junction bases outside the gene matches: 5. The CDR3 contains 15 residues. Germline-derived CDR1 and CDR2 are MGHRA and YSYEKL. CDR3 coding DNA: TGCGCCAGCAGCCAAGATCTAGCGGTGATCTACGAGCAGTACTTC. This sequence encodes CASSQDLAVIYEQYF.

This clone has just a few counts. The CDR3 spells CASSDGQGANYGYTF. The DNA for the CDR3 is TGTGCCAGCAGCGACGGACAGGGGGCTAACTATGGCTACACCTTC. The V call is TRBV9, the J call TRBJ1-2, with 10 bases lining up with TRBD1. With 3 bases clipped from V and 0 bases from J, the junction kept 2 bases outside the gene matches. Per the germline V gene, CDR1 is SGDLS and CDR2 is YYNGEE. The CDR3 has 15 residues.

This chain links TRBV19 with TRBJ2-7; 9 positions match TRBD2. Germline values: CDR1 LNHDA, CDR2 SQIVND (reference sequence). CDR3 length equals 17 residues. V shed 3 bases and J 2 bases; nucleotides not matched to a gene: 11. For the CDR3, the DNA is TGTGCCAGTAGTATCGCGCTAGCGGGGACCCTCACCTACGAGCAGTACTTC. Translating it yields CASSIALAGTLTYEQYF.

The chain has TRBV29-1 and TRBJ2-1, with D unclear. Trimming stripped 7 bases from V and 4 bases from J, with 14 bases between. CDR1 and CDR2 from the germline V gene are SQVTM and ANQGSEA. The CDR3 consists of 13 residues. The CDR3 loop reads CSADWQNYNEQFF. DNA of the CDR3: TGCAGCGCCGACTGGCAGAATTACAATGAGCAGTTCTTC.

This chain uses TRBV4-2 with TRBJ2-7; maybe TRBD2 (5 bases). The V end was cut by 0 bases, the J end by 4 bases, with 13 bases between. The germline V gene has CDR1 LGHNA and CDR2 YNFKEQ. This CDR3 region has 15 residues. The CDR3 coding sequence is TGTGCCAGCAGCCAAGAGGACTCCCCGTGGTACGAGCAGTACTTC. It is translated as CASSQEDSPWYEQYF.

V gene TRBV7-9 combines with J gene TRBJ2-7, with TRBD1 matching over 7 bases. The V gene's germline CDR1 is SEHNR and CDR2 FQNEAQ (reference sequence). V shed 3 bases and J 3 bases; nucleotides not matched to a gene: 5. This CDR3 has 14 residues. This CDR3 reads CASSFAGGFYEQYF. The CDR3 region has the DNA TGTGCCAGCAGCTTTGCAGGGGGATTCTACGAGCAGTACTTC. The full variable domain, in which reference TRBV7-9 and TRBJ2-7 provide the parts outside the CDR3, is DTGVSQNPRHKITKRGQNVTFRCDPISEHNRLYWYRQTLGQGPEFLTYFQNEAQLEKSRLLSDRFSAERPKGSFSTLEIQRTEQGDSAMYLCASSFAGGFYEQYFGPGTRLTVT.

The V call is TRBV7-9, the J call TRBJ2-3, with D perhaps matching TRBD2 (5 bases). Trimming left V 1 base short and J 6 bases short, with 14 bases between. CDR1 and CDR2 (germline): SEHNR, FQNEAQ (reference sequence). The length of the CDR3 is 15 residues. The CDR3 region has the DNA TGTGCCAGCAGCTTAGTCTTACGGGGAGAGGATACGCAGTATTTT. Amino acid sequence: CASSLVLRGEDTQYF.

Note on this clone: Other DNA sequences within the sample encode an identical CDR3. The rearrangement joins TRBV5-1 to TRBJ1-3; D gene uncertain. The CDR3 has 14 residues. CDR1 SGHRS and CDR2 YFSETQ come from the germline V gene. Trimming removed 3 bases from V and 0 bases from J, with 7 bases in between. CDR3 sequence reads: CASSYYGSGNTIYF. In DNA form, the CDR3 reads TGCGCCAGCAGCTATTACGGCTCTGGAAACACCATATATTTT.

This clone has a single count. V gene TRBV30 combines with J gene TRBJ2-6; D is uncertain. V dropped 3 bases and J dropped 0 bases, with 6 bases sitting between them. Germline V gene lookup returns CDR1 GTSNPN and CDR2 SVGIG (reference sequence). CDR3 length: 14 residues. The CDR3 here is CAWSSGSGANVLTF. The DNA of the CDR3 is TGTGCCTGGAGCAGTGGCTCTGGGGCCAACGTCCTGACTTTC.

The chain employs TRBV6-5 and TRBJ2-7; no definite D call. Per germline, CDR1 MNHEY and CDR2 SVGAGI. The CDR3 is 15 amino acids. The V end was cut by 4 bases, the J end by 3 bases, with 16 bases between. The CDR3 is CASSSDKGFYYEQYF. The DNA for the CDR3 is TGTGCCAGCAGTTCCGACAAGGGCTTTTACTACGAGCAGTACTTC.

This chain links TRBV5-1 with TRBJ1-4, with D uncertain. This CDR3 is built from 18 residues. The V gene's germline CDR1 is SGHRS and CDR2 YFSETQ. The germline V and J ends were trimmed by 2 bases and 5 bases, with 22 bases remaining between them. The CDR3 region has the DNA TGCGCCAGCAGCTTCACGTGGCCGGCAACAACAATAAATGAAAAACTGTTTTTT. It codes for CASSFTWPATTINEKLFF.